Included here is one T cell receptor beta chain sequence, with context. Its target is not known. Time point of the sample: week 47, end of study. Doses comprised 300 ug of mutant IDH1 20-mer peptide each, plus topical imiquimod. Profiling relied on immunoSEQ multiplex PCR, and the TCRdb table lists in-frame clones only, not all of them. The data show 77,000 or so clones, 75% to 90% seen once. The data derive from a study of a mutant IDH1 vaccine in newly diagnosed glioma. Study-wide background: Vaccinations were initiated 4-6 weeks following radiotherapy alone, or were given together with temozolomide cycles. Of treated patients, approximately 62% were men and approximately 40% women, averaging roughly 37 years. Therapy received beforehand was radiotherapy, temozolomide, or both, with most patients given both. Study-wide points: Pseudoprogression seemingly bore no relation to changes in top peripheral T cell clonotypes.

Between the trimmed V and J ends, which lost 0 bases and 9 bases, there was a span of 15 bases. The CDR3 length is 14 residues. The V gene's germline CDR1 is SGDLS and CDR2 YYNGEE. This clonotype was sampled from a man aged 40-49 years with glioma. Specimen: PBMCs, collected from a glioma patient whose treatment included an IDH1 peptide vaccine. This rearrangement joins TRBV9 to TRBJ2-5, with TRBD1 as a possible D gene (6 bases). The CDR3 coding sequence is TGTGCCAGCAGCGTAGTCGGGACATTAGGGGCCCAGTACTTC. Its translation: CASSVVGTLGAQYF.